The sequence of this T cell receptor (beta chain) was determined in a study of STAT3 mutations in large granular lymphocyte leukemia. Study-level points and caveats: In about 30% of the 18 patients, new TCR clonotypes emerged after therapy. Persisting codominant clonotypes may have hidden a small pathogenic clone. At least one immunodominant TCR beta clonotype appeared in every T-cell large granular lymphocyte leukemia patient.

This CDR3 has 14 residues. From germline, CDR1 is SGHNT and CDR2 YENEEA. V lost 1 base and J 1 base, leaving 7 bases between the germline ends. About this clone itself: The antigen remains undetermined.

Repertoires were generated with immunoSEQ multiplex PCR, while TCRdb's copy carries only in-frame clones and drops some. The data show roughly 11,000 clones, approximately 80% seen once. This clonotype originated in a man aged 60 to 75 with T-cell large granular lymphocyte leukemia. Some clones in this sample may be carry-over from other donors' samples. Specimen: peripheral blood mononuclear cells. The genes are TRBV11-3 and TRBJ1-1, with D hard to call. This CDR3 is CASSLGPTNTEAFF. CDR3 DNA sequence: TGTGCCAGCAGCTTAGGCCCCACGAACACTGAAGCTTTCTTT.